The 24 T cell receptor beta chains below all came from one sample that was sequenced in a study of CD4 and CD8 cells across lung adenocarcinoma regions. One entry per CDR3 protein, called by TCRdb with MiXCR from the PCR reads. The sample has 3,200 or so distinct CDR3 sequences; 55% to 65% are singletons. The sample comprised CD8+ T cells from the margin of a lung tumor. The receptors were gathered from a female donor with lung adenocarcinoma. The CD4 and CD8 labels of this study may be unreliable.

This clonotype occurred once. The chain carries TRBV7-3 and TRBJ2-3, with TRBD1 matching 8 bases. Trimming cost V 6 bases and J 5 bases; bases outside gene matches: 4. The CDR3 is 13 amino acids. The germline CDR1 and CDR2 sequences are SGHTA and FQGTGA. The DNA of the CDR3 is TGTGCCAGCAGACCGACAGGGGTAGATACGCAGTATTTT. Protein sequence: CASRPTGVDTQYF.

The chain recombines TRBV6-1 with TRBJ1-2, with 8 bases fitting TRBD1. Germline CDR1 MNHNS, CDR2 SASEGT. The V and J ends lost 3 bases and 8 bases, in that order; junction bases with no gene match: 5. The CDR3 has 13 residues. CDR3 amino acids: CASSEGQVEGYTF. DNA for the CDR3: TGTGCCAGCAGTGAGGGACAGGTGGAAGGCTACACCTTC.

Here the CDR3 DNA reads TGTGCCAGCAGGATCCGGGGACGGTCCGCCGAGCAGTACTTC. As protein: CASRIRGRSAEQYF. The rearrangement links TRBV6-1 to TRBJ2-7, with D possibly called TRBD1 or TRBD2 (5 bases each). CDR1 and CDR2 from the germline V gene are MNHNS and SASEGT. Deletions cut 6 bases from V and 6 bases from J, with 18 bases between. This CDR3 comprises 14 residues.

J is TRBJ2-7 and V is TRBV6-1, with TRBD1 matching 7 bases. The CDR3 totals 14 residues. The germline CDR1 and CDR2 sequences are MNHNS and SASEGT. The V and J ends lost 4 bases and 2 bases, in that order; junction bases with no gene match: 5. CDR3 DNA sequence: TGTGCCAGCAGTGTATACAGGGGCGCCTACGAGCAGTACTTC. Encoded protein: CASSVYRGAYEQYF.

Of note for this clonotype: One end of the junction fails to match germline, which may point to a read error. The rearrangement links TRBV30 to TRBJ2-5; a possible D gene is TRBD2 (7 bases). The CDR3 has 16 amino acids. Germline CDR1 and CDR2: GTSNPN and SVGIG (reference sequence). The CDR3, as DNA: TGTGCCTGGACGGGGACCGGGGGGCGTGACACAGATACCCAGTATTTC. This codes for CAWTGTGGRDTDTQYF.

This rearrangement joins TRBV4-1 to TRBJ2-4, with a possible D match to TRBD2 (7 bases). The assigned J gene may be wrong: the sequence end matches TRBJ2-3 better. This CDR3 is 15 amino acids long. The germline V gene encodes CDR1 MGHRA and CDR2 YSYEKL. DNA of the CDR3: TGCGCCAGCAGCCAGGGGCCGGGGGGCAAAAACATTCAGTATTTT. Encoded protein: CASSQGPGGKNIQYF.

The J gene is TRBJ2-2, the V gene TRBV6-1; 7 nucleotides match TRBD1. Germline CDR1 and CDR2: MNHNS and SASEGT. V was clipped by 2 bases and J by 0 bases; unmatched bases: 3. The CDR3 extends over 16 amino acids. CDR3 protein: CASSERGGANTGELFF. Written as DNA, the CDR3 is TGTGCCAGCAGTGAACGAGGGGGCGCGAACACCGGGGAGCTGTTTTTT.

This chain uses TRBV6-1 with TRBJ1-1, with D possibly matching TRBD1 (5 bases). This CDR3 spans 13 amino acids. From germline, CDR1 is MNHNS and CDR2 SASEGT. The V gene lost 6 bases and the J gene lost 6 bases, with 14 bases spanning the gap. DNA of the CDR3: TGTGCCAGCAGACTTAACAGGTTGGCTGAAGCTTTCTTT. Its translation: CASRLNRLAEAFF.

This clonotype was observed a few times. V is TRBV7-2 and J is TRBJ2-1, with no clear D. Germline V gives CDR1 SGHTA, CDR2 FQGNSA. The CDR3 is 16 amino acids. The V gene lost 5 bases and the J gene lost 4 bases, with 18 bases spanning the gap. For the CDR3, the DNA is TGTGCCAGCAGCCCTCAGAGTAACATCGCTTACAATGAGCAGTTCTTC. This encodes CASSPQSNIAYNEQFF.

This clonotype was seen only a few times. This chain joins TRBV11-3 and TRBJ2-3; 10 nucleotides line up with TRBD2. Germline loops: CDR1 SGHNT, CDR2 YENEEA. The CDR3 contains 15 residues. V gave up 2 bases and J gave up 2 bases; unmatched junction bases: 1. CDR3 loop: CASSLLAGVTDTQYF. CDR3 DNA: TGTGCCAGCAGCTTACTAGCGGGAGTCACAGATACGCAGTATTTT. Combining the CDR3 with reference TRBV11-3 and TRBJ2-3 gives the whole variable domain EAGVVQSPRYKIIEKKQPVAFWCNPISGHNTLYWYLQNLGQGPELLIRYENEEAVDDSQLPKDRFSAERLKGVDSTLKIQPAELGDSAVYLCASSLLAGVTDTQYFGPGTRLTVL.

CDR3 sequence: CASGNGTSGSDEQYF. CDR3 in DNA: TGTGCCAGCGGAAACGGGACTAGCGGGAGCGACGAGCAGTACTTC. The chain couples TRBV6-1 to TRBJ2-5, with 14 bases identical to TRBD2. The DNA end favors TRBJ2-7, so the J call may be wrong. Germline V gene data show CDR1 as MNHNS and CDR2 as SASEGT. This CDR3 is built from 15 residues.

In its sample, this clonotype was seen a few times. This rearrangement joins TRBV6-5 to TRBJ1-4; D gene uncertain. Germline lookup yields CDR1 MNHEY and CDR2 SVGAGI. V was clipped by 4 bases and J by 7 bases, with 16 bases between them. This CDR3 spans 15 amino acids. The CDR3: CASSLLGGEGEKLFF. The CDR3 nucleotides read TGTGCCAGCAGTTTATTGGGTGGGGAGGGTGAAAAACTGTTTTTT.

This chain uses TRBV24-1 with TRBJ2-1, with 12 nucleotides matching TRBD2. This CDR3 contains 17 residues. Germline V gene sequence: CDR1 KGHDR, CDR2 SFDVKD. Germline trimming cut 9 bases from V and 2 bases from J; bases unmatched to any gene: 10. DNA for the CDR3: TGTGCCACCTTCGTAGCTAGCGGGGGGGGACCCTACAATGAGCAGTTCTTC. Protein: CATFVASGGGPYNEQFF.

This chain connects TRBV27 to TRBJ2-1; 10 positions match TRBD2. The CDR3 is 15 residues long. V shed 6 bases, J shed 10 bases, and the junction held 12 bases outside the gene matches. Germline CDR1 is MNHEY and CDR2 is SMNVEV (reference sequence). DNA for the CDR3: TGTGCCAGCAGATCCGGAAGCGGGAGGGCCGGGGAGCAGTTCTTC. Encoded protein: CASRSGSGRAGEQFF.

This sequence joins TRBV7-9 and TRBJ2-7; D might be TRBD2 (6 bases). V was trimmed by 5 bases and J by 0 bases, leaving 20 bases between them. CDR1 and CDR2 (germline): SEHNR, FQNEAQ (reference sequence). The CDR3 extends over 17 amino acids. The CDR3: CASSAPGTWGDSYEQYF. The CDR3 DNA follows: TGTGCCAGCAGCGCCCCCGGGACTTGGGGGGACTCCTACGAGCAGTACTTC.

J is TRBJ2-1 and V is TRBV10-1; 15 nucleotides agree with TRBD2. The CDR3 consists of 18 residues. V was clipped by 3 bases and J by 5 bases; unmatched bases: 8. The germline V gene encodes CDR1 WNHNN and CDR2 SYGVQD (reference sequence). The CDR3 DNA reads TGCGCCAGCAGTGATGGACTAGCGGGGGGGAGGCTTAACAATGAGCAGTTCTTC. This codes for CASSDGLAGGRLNNEQFF.

This sequence joins TRBV6-2 or TRBV6-3 and TRBJ2-2; D gene ambiguous. V was trimmed by 7 bases and J by 1 base, leaving 4 bases between them. CDR3 length: 12 residues. Germline V CDR1 and CDR2: MNHEY, SVGEGT. The CDR3 DNA reads as TGTGCCAGCATTGAGAACACCGGGGAGCTGTTTTTT. This gives the protein CASIENTGELFF.

The sample holds a few counts of this clonotype. The chain employs TRBV12-3 or TRBV12-4 and TRBJ2-1; 8 positions agree with TRBD2. The CDR3 runs 16 residues. Germline trimming cut 6 bases from V and 4 bases from J; bases unmatched to any gene: 11. The CDR3 loop reads CASRKRTSWQYNEQFF. In DNA form, the CDR3 reads TGTGCCAGCAGGAAAAGGACTAGCTGGCAGTACAATGAGCAGTTCTTC.

This clonotype showed up just once. This chain connects TRBV10-1 to TRBJ2-1; 7 positions agree with TRBD2. This CDR3 has 15 residues. The ends lost 6 bases at V and 0 bases at J; junction bases unmatched: 5. In germline, CDR1 is WNHNN, CDR2 SYGVQD (reference sequence). The CDR3 here is CASSKLASSYNEQFF. CDR3 DNA: TGCGCCAGCAGCAAACTAGCGAGCTCCTACAATGAGCAGTTCTTC.

The J gene is TRBJ2-1, the V gene TRBV11-1, with D possibly being TRBD1 or TRBD2 (5 bases each). This CDR3 contains 13 residues. The V gene lost 5 bases and the J gene lost 4 bases, with 9 bases spanning the gap. CDR1 is SGHAT, CDR2 FQDESV, per germline (reference sequence). In nucleotides, the CDR3 is TGTGCCAGCAGCCCCGGGGCTTACAATGAGCAGTTCTTC. Translation gives CASSPGAYNEQFF. The full variable domain, its missing parts supplied by reference TRBV11-1 and TRBJ2-1, is EAEVAQSPRYKITEKSQAVAFWCDPISGHATLYWYRQILGQGPELLVQFQDESVVDDSQLPKDRFSAERLKGVDSTLKIQPAELGDSAMYLCASSPGAYNEQFFGPGTRLTVL.

This clonotype was recorded only once. CDR3 loop: CASEPGLSVGQQYF. The DNA for the CDR3 is TGTGCCAGCGAACCGGGACTATCGGTGGGTCAGCAGTACTTC. The rearrangement links TRBV6-1 to TRBJ2-7; 7 nucleotides match TRBD2. The V segment lost 8 bases and the J segment 8 bases; nucleotides outside the gene matches: 15. The CDR3 sequence is 14 residues long. CDR1 and CDR2 (germline): MNHNS, SASEGT.

The rearrangement links TRBV6-5 to TRBJ2-1; 7 positions agree with TRBD1. The CDR3 spans 15 residues. Germline loops: CDR1 MNHEY, CDR2 SVGAGI. V lost 2 bases and J lost 6; bases outside the gene matches: 7. CDR3 sequence reads: CASSYPSTGSNEQFF. Written as DNA, the CDR3 is TGTGCCAGCAGTTACCCCTCGACAGGGAGCAATGAGCAGTTCTTC.

V usage is TRBV6-1 and J usage is TRBJ2-1; D perhaps matches TRBD2 (7 bases). The J call could be wrong; TRBJ2-7 is a better fit for the DNA end. The CDR3 length is 15 residues. Germline CDR1 is MNHNS and CDR2 is SASEGT. CDR3 protein: CARGAGGRDQDTQYF. CDR3 sequence (DNA): TGTGCCAGGGGTGCCGGGGGGCGTGACCAAGATACGCAGTACTTC.

This chain joins TRBV11-3 and TRBJ2-3; 7 positions match TRBD1. CDR3 length: 16 residues. Germline V gives CDR1 SGHNT, CDR2 YENEEA. The ends lost 5 bases at V and 2 bases at J; junction bases unmatched: 10. CDR3 sequence reads: CASSLGQTQYTDTQYF. DNA of the CDR3: TGTGCCAGCAGCCTGGGACAGACTCAATACACAGATACGCAGTATTTT.